These 19 T cell receptor beta chains were all obtained from the same sample, sequenced in a study of OX40 agonist ivuxolimab in advanced cancers. Produced via immunoSEQ multiplex PCR; TCRdb's table is partial and in-frame only. The sample lists roughly 140,000 clones; roughly 94% were seen once. Sequenced here: CD4+ or CD8+ T cells sorted from blood, sampled in a trial of the OX40 agonist ivuxolimab. The source is an adult with an advanced solid tumor such as melanoma, head and neck, liver or kidney cancer.

The rearrangement uses TRBV19 and TRBJ1-1, with unresolved D. The V end lost 3 bases, the J end lost 1 base, and 12 bases lay between the germline ends. The CDR3 covers 15 residues. The germline V gene encodes CDR1 LNHDA and CDR2 SQIVND (reference sequence). The CDR3 region is CASSIAGKWNTEAFF. The CDR3 DNA reads as TGTGCCAGTAGTATTGCGGGGAAGTGGAACACTGAAGCTTTCTTT.

V is TRBV5-6 and J is TRBJ2-5; TRBD2 agrees at 11 bases. CDR1 and CDR2 (germline): SGHDT, YYEEEE. The ends lost 1 base at V and 1 base at J; junction bases unmatched: 6. The CDR3 spans 17 residues. CDR3 bases: TGTGCCAGCAGCTTGAACGGCCTAGCGGGGGGCCAAGAGACCCAGTACTTC. Translated: CASSLNGLAGGQETQYF.

The V and J genes are TRBV4-1 and TRBJ2-5; D remains ambiguous. The length of the CDR3 is 13 residues. The germline CDR1 and CDR2 sequences are MGHRA and YSYEKL. The germline V and J ends were trimmed by 0 bases and 6 bases, with 8 bases remaining between them. The CDR3 region is CASSQDSGKTQYF. Written as DNA, the CDR3 is TGCGCCAGCAGCCAAGATAGTGGGAAGACCCAGTACTTC.

The V call is TRBV11-2, the J call TRBJ2-3; D is perhaps TRBD2 (5 bases). The CDR3 totals 12 residues. Germline V gene data show CDR1 as SGHAT and CDR2 as FQNNGV. V lost 6 bases and J 3 bases, leaving 7 bases between the germline ends. CDR3 nucleotide sequence: TGTGCCAGCAGTACGGGGACAGATACGCAGTATTTT. It codes for CASSTGTDTQYF.

The V gene is TRBV18, the J gene TRBJ2-1; possible D gene TRBD1, 6 bases. This CDR3 spans 16 amino acids. Germline CDR1 reads KGHSH; CDR2 reads LQKENI. Trimming took 0 bases from V and 4 from J, leaving 13 bases between them. The CDR3 here is CASSPPGGSQYNEQFF. The DNA for the CDR3 is TGTGCCAGCTCACCACCAGGGGGTAGCCAATACAATGAGCAGTTCTTC.

The gene calls are TRBV11-2 and TRBJ2-2; D is perhaps TRBD2 (5 bases). V lost 1 base, J lost 2 bases, and 14 bases lay in between. There are 17 residues in the CDR3. CDR1 is SGHAT and CDR2 is FQNNGV in the germline V gene. The CDR3 sequence is CASSLVGVRKNTGELFF. The CDR3 nucleotides read TGTGCCAGCAGCTTAGTCGGGGTCCGCAAAAACACCGGGGAGCTGTTTTTT.

The chain employs TRBV30 and TRBJ1-3; D gene ambiguous. Deletions cut 4 bases from V and 0 bases from J, with 4 bases between. The germline gives CDR1 GTSNPN, CDR2 SVGIG (reference sequence). The CDR3 covers 12 residues. In DNA form, the CDR3 reads TGTGCCTGGAAGAACTCTGGAAACACCATATATTTT. This sequence encodes CAWKNSGNTIYF.

This rearrangement joins TRBV7-2 to TRBJ2-5; TRBD2 aligns across 7 bases. The J call could be wrong; TRBJ2-7 is a better fit for the DNA end. The CDR3 has 13 residues. Per germline, CDR1 SGHTA and CDR2 FQGNSA. The CDR3 DNA reads TGTGCCAGCAGCTTTCCTAGCGGCTACGAGCAGTACTTC. Its translation is CASSFPSGYEQYF.

V and J are TRBV6-1 and TRBJ2-7; D is perhaps TRBD1 (6 bases). The CDR3 spans 10 residues. V lost 5 bases and J lost 11, with 10 bases in between. CDR1 is MNHNS and CDR2 is SASEGT in the germline V gene. The CDR3: CASSSGVEYF. CDR3 DNA sequence: TGTGCCAGCAGTTCAGGGGTAGAGTACTTC.

This clone was picked up one time. This chain connects TRBV18 to TRBJ1-4, with a weak D call TRBD1 (6 bases). The CDR3 has 15 amino acids. The V end was cut by 3 bases, the J end by 5 bases, with 13 bases between. Germline V lookup: CDR1 KGHSH, CDR2 LQKENI. This CDR3 reads CASSPLGGRNEKLFF. In DNA, the CDR3 is TGTGCCAGCTCACCCCTCGGGGGCAGGAATGAAAAACTGTTTTTT.

The chain employs TRBV18 and TRBJ2-6; no definite D call. Germline loops: CDR1 KGHSH, CDR2 LQKENI. The CDR3 consists of 16 residues. The V end was cut by 3 bases, the J end by 2 bases, with 11 bases between. The CDR3 DNA sequence: TGTGCCAGCTCACCCAGGACGCAGGCTGGGGCCAACGTCCTGACTTTC. This codes for CASSPRTQAGANVLTF.

This chain joins TRBV6-1 and TRBJ1-3, with D unresolved. Trimming left V 3 bases short and J 1 base short, with 10 bases between. CDR3 length: 15 amino acids. CDR1 is MNHNS and CDR2 is SASEGT in the germline V gene. The DNA for the CDR3 is TGTGCCAGCAGTGAGCGTTTCAATTCTGGAAACACCATATATTTT. Protein product: CASSERFNSGNTIYF.

The chain joins TRBV12-2 to TRBJ2-3; the DNA was not compared with TRBD2, the D call given in the table. TRBV12-2 is designated a pseudogene. There are 16 residues in the CDR3. CDR3 region: CASRLVLAGEVDTQYF. Written as DNA, the CDR3 is TGTGCAAGTCGCTTAGTACTAGCGGGGGAAGTAGATACGCAGTATTTT.

The genes are TRBV10-1 and TRBJ2-5; 10 nucleotides match TRBD1. Germline CDR1 and CDR2: WNHNN and SYGVQD (reference sequence). V shed 5 bases and J 2 bases; nucleotides not matched to a gene: 5. The CDR3 covers 15 residues. As DNA, the CDR3 is TGCGCCAGCAGTCCCGGGACAGGGGATCAAGAGACCCAGTACTTC. Amino acid sequence: CASSPGTGDQETQYF.

This chain links TRBV11-2 with TRBJ2-7; 11 positions agree with TRBD1. Germline V gene lookup returns CDR1 SGHAT and CDR2 FQNNGV. With 4 bases clipped from V and 7 bases from J, the junction kept 6 bases outside the gene matches. This CDR3 has 14 amino acids. CDR3 DNA: TGTGCCAGCAGCTCCGGGACAGGGGGACTTGAGCAGTACTTC. Its translation is CASSSGTGGLEQYF.

The chain employs TRBV28 and TRBJ2-2; the match to TRBD2 covers 7 bases. Per the germline V gene, CDR1 is MDHEN and CDR2 is SYDVKM. V shed 8 bases, J shed 5 bases, and the junction held 5 bases outside the gene matches. The CDR3 is made up of 13 amino acids. CDR3 bases: TGTGCCAGCCGGGGGGAGGGGACCGGGGAGCTGTTTTTT. Encoded protein: CASRGEGTGELFF.

The chain links TRBV27 to TRBJ2-7, with TRBD2 matching 9 bases. The V gene end was trimmed by 8 bases and the J gene end by 2 bases; junction bases not matched to a gene: 19. CDR3 length: 18 amino acids. CDR1 MNHEY and CDR2 SMNVEV come from the germline V gene (reference sequence). In nucleotides, the CDR3 is TGTGCCAGCTCCCTCTTCGGGCTAGCGGGGCCCCTCCCCTACGAGCAGTACTTC. This gives the protein CASSLFGLAGPLPYEQYF.

The chain has TRBV9 and TRBJ1-4; D call uncertain. This CDR3 region has 14 residues. The V end lost 4 bases, the J end lost 8 bases, and 15 bases lay between the germline ends. Germline V gene data show CDR1 as SGDLS and CDR2 as YYNGEE. The CDR3 sequence: CASSSGVRREKLFF. Here the CDR3 DNA reads TGTGCCAGCAGCTCAGGAGTCAGGAGGGAAAAACTGTTTTTT.

V usage is TRBV9 and J usage is TRBJ1-1; TRBD1 aligns across 8 bases. The CDR3 runs to 13 residues. Germline-derived CDR1 and CDR2 are SGDLS and YYNGEE. With 0 bases clipped from V and 8 bases from J, the junction kept 3 bases outside the gene matches. CDR3 nucleotides: TGTGCCAGCAGCGTAGTGGGGACAGGAGAAGCTTTCTTT. This encodes CASSVVGTGEAFF.